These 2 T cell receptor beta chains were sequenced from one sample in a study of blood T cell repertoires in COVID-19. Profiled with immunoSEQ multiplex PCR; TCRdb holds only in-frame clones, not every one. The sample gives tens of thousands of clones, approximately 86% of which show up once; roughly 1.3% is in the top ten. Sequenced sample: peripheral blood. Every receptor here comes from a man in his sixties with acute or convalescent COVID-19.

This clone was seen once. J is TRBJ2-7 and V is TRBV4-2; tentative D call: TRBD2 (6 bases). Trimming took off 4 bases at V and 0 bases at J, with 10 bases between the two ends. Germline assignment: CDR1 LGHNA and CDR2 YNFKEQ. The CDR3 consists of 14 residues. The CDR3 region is CASSLGTRSYEQYF. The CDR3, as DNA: TGTGCCAGCAGCCTAGGGACTCGCTCCTACGAGCAGTACTTC.

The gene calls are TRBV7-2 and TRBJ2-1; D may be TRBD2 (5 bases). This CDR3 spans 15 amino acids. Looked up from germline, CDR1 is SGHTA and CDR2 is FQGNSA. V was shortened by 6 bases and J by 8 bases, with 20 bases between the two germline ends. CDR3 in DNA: TGTGCCAGCAGACGACCAGCGGAACTTTGGGATGAGCAGTTCTTC. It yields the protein CASRRPAELWDEQFF.